The 16 T cell receptor beta chains listed next were all sequenced from one sample in a study of cytotoxic CD8 clonotypes in ibrutinib-treated CLL. The data were produced by immunoSEQ multiplex PCR, yet TCRdb's version contains in-frame clones alone and is incomplete. The profile shows around 310,000 clones, approximately 80% of them singletons. The specimen was PBMCs, collected before ibrutinib treatment. The receptors here all came from a human donor with chronic lymphocytic leukemia.

This clone appeared a few times. The chain employs TRBV4-1 and TRBJ1-2; the D gene is possibly TRBD1 (5 bases). CDR1 and CDR2 (germline): MGHRA, YSYEKL. V lost 1 base, J lost 2 bases, and 14 bases lay in between. The CDR3 runs to 16 residues. CDR3 DNA: TGCGCCAGCAGCCAAGCGAGGGGTTTGGGGAACTATGGCTACACCTTC. This codes for CASSQARGLGNYGYTF.

This sequence joins TRBV7-9 and TRBJ1-2; D is possibly TRBD1 (6 bases). The V end was cut by 4 bases, the J end by 4 bases, with 16 bases between. This CDR3 has 15 amino acids. CDR1 and CDR2 from the germline V gene are SEHNR and FQNEAQ (reference sequence). The CDR3 nucleotides read TGTGCCAGCAGCTCCAATACAGGGCTGATCTATGGCTACACCTTC. It encodes CASSSNTGLIYGYTF.

J is TRBJ1-2 and V is TRBV6-5; no reliable D call. Germline CDR1 is MNHEY and CDR2 is SVGAGI. The CDR3 sequence is 12 residues long. Trimming shortened V by 2 bases and J by 5 bases, and 6 bases separated the two germline ends. CDR3 amino acids: CASSYVGYGYTF. In DNA, the CDR3 is TGTGCCAGCAGTTACGTGGGTTATGGCTACACCTTC.

V and J are TRBV7-3 and TRBJ2-7; TRBD2 aligns across 10 bases. Trimming took 2 bases from V and 6 from J; bases not matched to a gene: 7. This CDR3 spans 15 amino acids. The germline CDR1 and CDR2 sequences are SGHTA and FQGTGA. DNA of the CDR3: TGTGCCAGCAGCTTAGATCCAGCGGGAGGGCCCGAGCAGTACTTC. It translates to CASSLDPAGGPEQYF.

CDR3 DNA sequence: TGTGCCAGCAGTTTAGGGACTACCTCCAATGAGCAGTTCTTC. This encodes CASSLGTTSNEQFF. This chain joins TRBV27 and TRBJ2-1, with 7 bases identical to TRBD2. The CDR3 sequence is 14 residues long. The ends lost 2 bases at V and 6 bases at J; junction bases unmatched: 4. The germline gives CDR1 MNHEY, CDR2 SMNVEV (reference sequence).

The V gene is TRBV10-1, the J gene TRBJ1-1; TRBD1 aligns across 7 bases. CDR1 and CDR2 (germline): WNHNN, SYGVQD (reference sequence). The CDR3 is 13 amino acids. J was trimmed by 1 base and V by 7 bases; bases with no gene match: 3. The CDR3, as DNA: TGCGCCAGCACCCGGGACAGGAACACTGAAGCTTTCTTT. This encodes CASTRDRNTEAFF.

This chain links TRBV6-5 with TRBJ1-3; 9 positions match TRBD1. The CDR3 sequence is 14 residues long. The germline CDR1 and CDR2 sequences are MNHEY and SVGAGI. J gave up 2 bases and V 5 bases, and 1 base lay outside the gene matches. The CDR3 DNA reads TGTGCCAGCAGTAGGGACAGGGCTGGAAACACCATATATTTT. Translation gives CASSRDRAGNTIYF.

The gene calls are TRBV4-1 and TRBJ2-7; 8 bases agree with TRBD2. This CDR3 spans 15 amino acids. Trimming removed 2 bases from V and 4 bases from J; junction bases left unmatched: 7. Germline CDR1 MGHRA, CDR2 YSYEKL. CDR3: CASSQPTSGGYEQYF. The DNA of the CDR3 is TGCGCCAGCAGCCAACCTACTAGCGGCGGTTACGAGCAGTACTTC.

CDR3 in amino acids: CASGGKSQPQHF. CDR3 DNA: TGTGCCAGCGGAGGGAAAAGTCAGCCCCAGCATTTT. This sequence joins TRBV2 and TRBJ1-5; D uncertain. V lost 8 bases, J lost 6 bases, and 11 bases lay in between. Germline assignment: CDR1 SNHLY and CDR2 FYNNEI. The CDR3 is 12 residues long.

This clone turned up a few times. The CDR3 bases are TGTGCCAGCAGCACAACAGGGGGCGTCTACGAGCAGTACTTC. Protein sequence: CASSTTGGVYEQYF. This chain uses TRBV9 with TRBJ2-7, with TRBD1 matching 9 bases. The junction had 5 bases not matched to a gene; V was cut back by 4 bases and J by 3 bases. The CDR3 is 14 residues long. From germline, CDR1 is SGDLS and CDR2 YYNGEE.

The chain links TRBV11-2 to TRBJ1-4; D unclear. Germline lookup yields CDR1 SGHAT and CDR2 FQNNGV. The CDR3 is 14 amino acids. V was pared by 4 bases and J by 4 bases, with 10 bases between. In DNA form, the CDR3 reads TGTGCCAGCAGCTCTGACACCTTTAATGAAAAACTGTTTTTT. This gives the protein CASSSDTFNEKLFF.

This clone appeared once. The chain employs TRBV19 and TRBJ2-2, with 7 nucleotides matching TRBD2. Germline V gene sequence: CDR1 LNHDA, CDR2 SQIVND (reference sequence). The junction had 9 bases not matched to a gene; V was cut back by 4 bases and J by 7 bases. CDR3 length: 15 residues. CDR3 region: CASSTTGTKYGELFF. The CDR3 DNA reads as TGTGCCAGTAGTACCACCGGGACTAAGTACGGGGAGCTGTTTTTT.

The rearrangement links TRBV27 to TRBJ2-2; TRBD1 matches at 7 bases. From germline, CDR1 is MNHEY and CDR2 SMNVEV (reference sequence). This CDR3 spans 15 amino acids. After removal of 9 bases from V and 4 bases from J, the junction contained 11 bases not matched to a gene. CDR3 DNA: TGTGCCAGTCACCGACAGGGTTTTGGCACCGGGGAGCTGTTTTTT. It yields the protein CASHRQGFGTGELFF.

V is TRBV11-3 and J is TRBJ2-3; D may be TRBD2 (6 bases). This CDR3 spans 16 amino acids. Trimming cost V 3 bases and J 3 bases, with 16 bases left between them. CDR1 is SGHNT and CDR2 is YENEEA in the germline V gene. CDR3: CASSLGTGSGTDTQYF. CDR3 nucleotide sequence: TGTGCCAGCAGCTTGGGAACCGGGAGTGGGACAGATACGCAGTATTTT.

This chain's CDR3 is CASSPLGVGSSGNTIYF. The CDR3 nucleotides are TGCGCCAGCAGCCCCTTAGGGGTCGGGAGCTCTGGAAACACCATATATTTT. The J gene is TRBJ1-3, the V gene TRBV5-1; D perhaps matches TRBD1 (5 bases). The V and J ends lost 4 bases and 0 bases respectively, with 17 bases between them. The CDR3 runs to 17 residues. Germline loops: CDR1 SGHRS, CDR2 YFSETQ.

Worth noting for this clone: The sample contains more than one DNA sequence encoding this CDR3. This sequence joins TRBV19 and TRBJ1-1; D is unresolved. Trimming took off 9 bases at V and 1 base at J, with 6 bases between the two ends. Germline V gene sequence: CDR1 LNHDA, CDR2 SQIVND (reference sequence). The length of the CDR3 is 11 residues. The CDR3 here is CASGRNTEAFF. The CDR3 region has the DNA TGTGCCAGCGGGAGGAACACTGAAGCTTTCTTT.